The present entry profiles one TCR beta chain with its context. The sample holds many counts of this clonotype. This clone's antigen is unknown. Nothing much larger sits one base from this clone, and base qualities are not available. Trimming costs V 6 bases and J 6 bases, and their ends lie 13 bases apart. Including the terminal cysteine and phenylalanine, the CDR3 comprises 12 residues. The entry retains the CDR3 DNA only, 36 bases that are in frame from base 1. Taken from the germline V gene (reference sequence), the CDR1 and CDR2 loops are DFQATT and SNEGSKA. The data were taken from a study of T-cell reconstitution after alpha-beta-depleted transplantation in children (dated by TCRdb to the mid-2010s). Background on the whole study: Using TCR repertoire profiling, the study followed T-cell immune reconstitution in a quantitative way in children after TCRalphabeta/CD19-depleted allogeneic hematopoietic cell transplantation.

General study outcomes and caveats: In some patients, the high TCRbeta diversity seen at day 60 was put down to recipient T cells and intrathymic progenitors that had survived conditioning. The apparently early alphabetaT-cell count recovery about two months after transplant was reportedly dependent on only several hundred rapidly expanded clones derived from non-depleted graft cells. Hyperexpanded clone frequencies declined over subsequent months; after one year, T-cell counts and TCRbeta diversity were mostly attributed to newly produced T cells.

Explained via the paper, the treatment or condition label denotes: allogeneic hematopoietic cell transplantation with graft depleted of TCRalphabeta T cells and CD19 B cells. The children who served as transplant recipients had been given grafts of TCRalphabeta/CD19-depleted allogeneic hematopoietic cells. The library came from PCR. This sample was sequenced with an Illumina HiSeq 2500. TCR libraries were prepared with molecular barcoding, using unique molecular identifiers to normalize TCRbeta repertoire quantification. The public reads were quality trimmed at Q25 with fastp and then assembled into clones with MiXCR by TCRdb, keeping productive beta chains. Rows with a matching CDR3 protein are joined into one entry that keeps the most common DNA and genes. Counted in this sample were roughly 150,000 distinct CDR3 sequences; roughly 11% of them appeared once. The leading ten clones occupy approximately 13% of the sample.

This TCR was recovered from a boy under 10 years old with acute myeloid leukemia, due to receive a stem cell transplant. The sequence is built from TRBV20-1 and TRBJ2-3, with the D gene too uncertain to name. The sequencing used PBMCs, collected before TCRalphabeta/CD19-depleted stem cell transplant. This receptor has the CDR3 CSAWVSLDTQYF. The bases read TGCAGTGCCTGGGTTAGCTTGGATACGCAGTATTTT.